This is a list of T cell receptor beta chains from one sample in a study of blood T cell repertoires in COVID-19. The table came from immunoSEQ multiplex PCR; TCRdb's copy has only in-frame clones and leaves some out. Of a few hundred thousand clones detected, 75% to 90% appear once; the ten largest clones hold 1.1%. The sequencing input was PBMCs or T cells enriched from blood (not recorded which). The receptors were gathered from a man aged 30-40 years who had recovered from COVID-19. Each CDR3 is given with its conserved first and last residue. Fields, in order: clone size, D gene, V gene, J gene, CDR3 DNA, CDR3 protein. The D gene is left open where the match is weak. Where a row states a size, it is once, few, many or the class of an expanded clone; other rows omit it.

clone size: NA; D gene: TRBD1; V gene: TRBV11-2; J gene: TRBJ2-1; CDR3 DNA: TGTGCCAGCAGCTTAGAGGGGACAGGGTTTTATGAGCAGTTCTTC; CDR3 protein: CASSLEGTGFYEQFF
clone size: NA; D gene: TRBD2; V gene: TRBV11-2; J gene: TRBJ2-7; CDR3 DNA: TGTGCCAGCAGCCCCCGGACTAGCGGGAGTTACGAGCAGTACTTC; CDR3 protein: CASSPRTSGSYEQYF
clone size: NA; D gene: TRBD2; V gene: TRBV4-1; J gene: TRBJ2-7; CDR3 DNA: TGCGCCAGCAGCCAATTCCCATTACTAGCGGGAGACGAGCAGTACTTC; CDR3 protein: CASSQFPLLAGDEQYF
clone size: NA; D gene: NA; V gene: TRBV6-2/TRBV6-3; J gene: TRBJ1-2; CDR3 DNA: TGTGCCAGCAGTCTTAGTCGATATGGCTACACCTTC; CDR3 protein: CASSLSRYGYTF
clone size: once; D gene: TRBD1; V gene: TRBV10-3; J gene: TRBJ1-5; CDR3 DNA: TGTGCCATCAGTGAAACGACAGGGACTAATCAGCCCCAGCATTTT; CDR3 protein: CAISETTGTNQPQHF
clone size: NA; D gene: TRBD1; V gene: TRBV29-1; J gene: TRBJ1-1; CDR3 DNA: TGCAGTGGAACAGGGGTGGACACTGAAGCTTTCTTT; CDR3 protein: CSGTGVDTEAFF
clone size: NA; D gene: TRBD1; V gene: TRBV10-3; J gene: TRBJ2-7; CDR3 DNA: TGTGCCATCAGAAAGACAGGGGGGCCCTACGAGCAGTACTTC; CDR3 protein: CAIRKTGGPYEQYF
clone size: NA; D gene: NA; V gene: TRBV7-9; J gene: TRBJ2-1; CDR3 DNA: TGTGCCAGCAGCTTAGCGTCCTCTCCTCGGTTCTTC; CDR3 protein: CASSLASSPRFF
clone size: NA; D gene: NA; V gene: TRBV28; J gene: TRBJ1-4; CDR3 DNA: TGTGCCAGCAACCTGGGGGGAGCGAATGAAAAACTGTTTTTT; CDR3 protein: CASNLGGANEKLFF
clone size: NA; D gene: TRBD1; V gene: TRBV9; J gene: TRBJ2-2; CDR3 DNA: TGTGCCAGCAGCGTAACCGGGACAGCCAATGCCGGGGAGCTGTTTTTT; CDR3 protein: CASSVTGTANAGELFF
clone size: NA; D gene: NA; V gene: TRBV3-1/TRBV3-2; J gene: TRBJ2-3; CDR3 DNA: TGTGCCAGCAGCCAAGATGCCCGACACACAGATACGCAGTATTTT; CDR3 protein: CASSQDARHTDTQYF
clone size: few; D gene: TRBD1; V gene: TRBV7-2; J gene: TRBJ1-1; CDR3 DNA: TGTGCCAGCAGCTTAGACGGCAGGGGGGAGACTGAAGCTTTCTTT; CDR3 protein: CASSLDGRGETEAFF
clone size: NA; D gene: TRBD1; V gene: TRBV28; J gene: TRBJ2-7; CDR3 DNA: TGTGCCAGCAGTTACCGGGACAGGGGGCTACCCCCCTACGAGCAGTACTTC; CDR3 protein: CASSYRDRGLPPYEQYF
clone size: NA; D gene: NA; V gene: TRBV7-6; J gene: TRBJ2-7; CDR3 DNA: TGTGCCAGCAGCTCCCGGGACACCCTCTACGAGCAGTACTTC; CDR3 protein: CASSSRDTLYEQYF
clone size: NA; D gene: NA; V gene: TRBV7-8; J gene: TRBJ1-5; CDR3 DNA: TGTGCCAGCAGCGCCGATGCGAACCCTAATCAGCCCCAGCATTTT; CDR3 protein: CASSADANPNQPQHF
clone size: NA; D gene: NA; V gene: TRBV3-1/TRBV3-2; J gene: TRBJ1-2; CDR3 DNA: TGTGCCAGCAGCCAAGTACGAACTTCTAACTATGGCTACACCTTC; CDR3 protein: CASSQVRTSNYGYTF
clone size: NA; D gene: NA; V gene: TRBV13; J gene: TRBJ2-2; CDR3 DNA: TGTGCCAGCAGCTTAGCTGGAGGCGGGGAGCTGTTTTTT; CDR3 protein: CASSLAGGGELFF
clone size: NA; D gene: NA; V gene: TRBV28; J gene: TRBJ2-1; CDR3 DNA: TGTGCCAGCAGTTTAACTAGCCCAAATGAGCAGTTCTTC; CDR3 protein: CASSLTSPNEQFF
clone size: few; D gene: NA; V gene: TRBV10-2; J gene: TRBJ2-7; CDR3 DNA: TGCGCCAGCAGGGATAACAGGGACCCCTACGAGCAGTACTTC; CDR3 protein: CASRDNRDPYEQYF
clone size: few; D gene: NA; V gene: TRBV18; J gene: TRBJ2-1; CDR3 DNA: TGTGCCAGCTCACGCCGAGTCCATTCGGCGGGATCCCGCGATGAGCAGTTCTTC; CDR3 protein: CASSRRVHSAGSRDEQFF
clone size: NA; D gene: NA; V gene: TRBV6-4; J gene: TRBJ2-1; CDR3 DNA: TGTGCCAGCAGTGACGGGGCAGGTAACAATGAGCAGTTCTTC; CDR3 protein: CASSDGAGNNEQFF
clone size: NA; D gene: TRBD2; V gene: TRBV13; J gene: TRBJ2-7; CDR3 DNA: TGTGCCAGCAGCTACTTAGCGGGGGGGTCCTACGAGCAGTACTTC; CDR3 protein: CASSYLAGGSYEQYF
clone size: NA; D gene: NA; V gene: TRBV27; J gene: TRBJ1-5; CDR3 DNA: TGTGCCAGCAGTTTATCCAGGGCGCCCAATCAGCCCCAGCATTTT; CDR3 protein: CASSLSRAPNQPQHF
clone size: NA; D gene: TRBD1; V gene: TRBV10-3; J gene: TRBJ2-3; CDR3 DNA: TGTGCCACGTGGACAGGGGGCACAGATACGCAGTATTTT; CDR3 protein: CATWTGGTDTQYF
clone size: NA; D gene: NA; V gene: TRBV11-2; J gene: TRBJ1-3; CDR3 DNA: TGTGCCAGCAGCTTAGTAGGAGACGGAAACACCATATATTTT; CDR3 protein: CASSLVGDGNTIYF
clone size: NA; D gene: TRBD1; V gene: TRBV18; J gene: TRBJ1-2; CDR3 DNA: TGTGCCAGCACCCCGGGACAGGGGTATGGCTACACCTTC; CDR3 protein: CASTPGQGYGYTF
clone size: NA; D gene: TRBD2; V gene: TRBV7-8; J gene: TRBJ2-3; CDR3 DNA: TGTGCCAGCAGCTTAAGGCTAGCGGGCACAGATACGCAGTATTTT; CDR3 protein: CASSLRLAGTDTQYF
clone size: NA; D gene: TRBD2; V gene: TRBV3-1/TRBV3-2; J gene: TRBJ2-5; CDR3 DNA: TGTGCCAGCACCCGGAGGGGACTAGAGGGGACCCAGTACTTC; CDR3 protein: CASTRRGLEGTQYF
clone size: NA; D gene: TRBD1; V gene: TRBV24-1; J gene: TRBJ1-5; CDR3 DNA: TGTGCCACCAGTGGCGCCGGGACAGGTAATCAGCCCCAGCATTTT; CDR3 protein: CATSGAGTGNQPQHF
clone size: NA; D gene: NA; V gene: TRBV5-8; J gene: TRBJ1-1; CDR3 DNA: TGTGCCAGCAGCTTGGATTTTGGGGCGGACACTGAAGCTTTCTTT; CDR3 protein: CASSLDFGADTEAFF
clone size: NA; D gene: NA; V gene: TRBV10-2; J gene: TRBJ1-5; CDR3 DNA: TGCGCCAGCAGTGAGGGGCGGGTTCAGCCCCAGCATTTT; CDR3 protein: CASSEGRVQPQHF
clone size: NA; D gene: NA; V gene: TRBV11-3; J gene: TRBJ2-1; CDR3 DNA: TGTGCCAGCAGCCCTAGCGCGGTACCTCTCTACAATGAGCAGTTCTTC; CDR3 protein: CASSPSAVPLYNEQFF
clone size: NA; D gene: TRBD2; V gene: TRBV28; J gene: TRBJ2-7; CDR3 DNA: TGTGCCAGCAGTTCACTAGCGGGAGGCCGCTACGAGCAGTACTTC; CDR3 protein: CASSSLAGGRYEQYF
clone size: NA; D gene: NA; V gene: TRBV5-1; J gene: TRBJ1-2; CDR3 DNA: TGCGCCAGCAGCTTGGGGGGCTCAGGGGATGGCTACACCTTC; CDR3 protein: CASSLGGSGDGYTF
clone size: NA; D gene: NA; V gene: TRBV6-5; J gene: TRBJ1-4; CDR3 DNA: TGTGCCAGCACCAACGGAGGGGCTAATGAAAAACTGTTTTTT; CDR3 protein: CASTNGGANEKLFF
clone size: NA; D gene: NA; V gene: TRBV4-2; J gene: TRBJ2-4; CDR3 DNA: TGTGCCAGCAGCCAAGATCCTTTCGGACAGAAGTTAGCCAAAAACATTCAGTACTTC; CDR3 protein: CASSQDPFGQKLAKNIQYF
clone size: NA; D gene: NA; V gene: TRBV28; J gene: TRBJ2-7; CDR3 DNA: TGTGCCAGCAGCAGGAGGGGGCGGGAAATGAGCGAGCAGTACTTC; CDR3 protein: CASSRRGREMSEQYF
clone size: NA; D gene: TRBD2; V gene: TRBV6-2/TRBV6-3; J gene: TRBJ2-7; CDR3 DNA: TGTGCCAGCACCCCCTCCCCTGGGGGGGTTTACTTTTTACACGAGCAGTACTTC; CDR3 protein: CASTPSPGGVYFLHEQYF
clone size: NA; D gene: TRBD2; V gene: TRBV30; J gene: TRBJ2-2; CDR3 DNA: TGTGCCTGGGAACTAGCGGGCGCCGGGGAGCTGTTTTTT; CDR3 protein: CAWELAGAGELFF
clone size: NA; D gene: TRBD1; V gene: TRBV15; J gene: TRBJ2-7; CDR3 DNA: TGTGCCACCAGCAGAGAGGGACAGGGGGTCTACGAGCAGTACTTC; CDR3 protein: CATSREGQGVYEQYF
clone size: NA; D gene: NA; V gene: TRBV4-1; J gene: TRBJ1-1; CDR3 DNA: TGCGCCAGCAGCCAGACAGCGAACACTGAAGCTTTCTTT; CDR3 protein: CASSQTANTEAFF
clone size: NA; D gene: TRBD2; V gene: TRBV4-1; J gene: TRBJ2-1; CDR3 DNA: TGCGCCAGCAGCCAAGCTCCCTTAGCGGGTGAGCAGTTCTTC; CDR3 protein: CASSQAPLAGEQFF
clone size: NA; D gene: TRBD2; V gene: TRBV28; J gene: TRBJ2-7; CDR3 DNA: TGTGCCAGCAGTTACGACGGGACTAGCGGGATAGAGCAGTACTTC; CDR3 protein: CASSYDGTSGIEQYF
clone size: NA; D gene: TRBD2; V gene: TRBV27; J gene: TRBJ2-1; CDR3 DNA: TGTGCCAGCATTCCCGTGAAGGGTCTAGCGGGAGGGCCCAATGAGCAGTTCTTC; CDR3 protein: CASIPVKGLAGGPNEQFF
clone size: NA; D gene: TRBD2; V gene: TRBV11-2; J gene: TRBJ2-1; CDR3 DNA: TGTGCCAGCAGCTTAGAGGGAGGGAGTGAGCAGTTCTTC; CDR3 protein: CASSLEGGSEQFF
clone size: NA; D gene: NA; V gene: TRBV14; J gene: TRBJ1-1; CDR3 DNA: TGTGCCAGCAGCCGTCAAATCGGGGTCGAGGAAGCTTTCTTT; CDR3 protein: CASSRQIGVEEAFF
clone size: NA; D gene: NA; V gene: TRBV6-5; J gene: TRBJ2-7; CDR3 DNA: TGTGCCAGCGGTCAGGGCTCTAACTACGAGCAGTACTTC; CDR3 protein: CASGQGSNYEQYF
clone size: NA; D gene: NA; V gene: TRBV6-2/TRBV6-3; J gene: TRBJ1-2; CDR3 DNA: TGTGCCAGCAGTTATGGGGGCCGTGGCTACACCTTC; CDR3 protein: CASSYGGRGYTF
clone size: NA; D gene: TRBD2; V gene: TRBV13; J gene: TRBJ2-1; CDR3 DNA: TGTGCCAGCAGCTTAGGCTCGGGGACTAGCAGATACAATGAGCAGTTCTTC; CDR3 protein: CASSLGSGTSRYNEQFF
clone size: NA; D gene: NA; V gene: TRBV19; J gene: TRBJ1-2; CDR3 DNA: TGTGCCAGTAGTCCTGGGCAGGAAACGTATGGCTACACCTTC; CDR3 protein: CASSPGQETYGYTF
clone size: NA; D gene: NA; V gene: TRBV2; J gene: TRBJ1-2; CDR3 DNA: TGTGCCAGCACAGGCTGGACCCATCATTTTGGGGCATCCAGTGGCTACACCTTC; CDR3 protein: CASTGWTHHFGASSGYTF
clone size: NA; D gene: TRBD1; V gene: TRBV11-2; J gene: TRBJ1-4; CDR3 DNA: TGTGCCAGCAGCTACAGGGGGCGAAATGAAAAACTGTTTTTT; CDR3 protein: CASSYRGRNEKLFF
clone size: NA; D gene: NA; V gene: TRBV13; J gene: TRBJ2-7; CDR3 DNA: TGTGCCAGCAGCTTACACTACGAGCAGTACTTC; CDR3 protein: CASSLHYEQYF